The 9 T cell receptor beta chains in this list originate from one sample, sequenced in a study of T cells in Graves' hyperthyroidism and ophthalmopathy. Researchers took RNA transcripts and amplified the TCR beta CDR3 regions from them. A set of HTBI primers served as the primers for a first-round RT-PCR of the TCR CDR3. TCRdb redid the calling of the multiplex PCR reads with MiXCR, one entry per CDR3 protein. The data hold around 300,000 distinct CDR3 sequences, with around 13% observed a single time. Sequenced material: blood. Every receptor here comes from a woman aged 35 to 49 with Graves' hyperthyroidism.

Ten or more counts support this clonotype. The CDR3 region has the DNA TGTGCCACCAGTGACCCCAGGAGGGGTAGCAATCAGCCCCAGCATTTT. Protein product: CATSDPRRGSNQPQHF. This sequence joins TRBV24-1 and TRBJ1-5; D possibly corresponds to TRBD1 (5 bases). Germline CDR1 is KGHDR and CDR2 is SFDVKD. This CDR3 region has 16 residues. Trimming removed 4 bases from V and 0 bases from J, with 12 bases in between.

This clonotype was recorded many times. V usage is TRBV18 and J usage is TRBJ2-7, with TRBD2 matching over 7 bases. J gave up 4 bases and V 4 bases, and 7 bases lay outside the gene matches. Germline V lookup: CDR1 KGHSH, CDR2 LQKENI. The CDR3 totals 14 residues. CDR3 sequence: CASSRGGTTYEQYF. CDR3 sequence (DNA): TGTGCCAGCTCACGGGGAGGGACCACTTACGAGCAGTACTTC.

This clonotype has ten or more counts. The chain uses TRBV20-1 and TRBJ1-1; maybe TRBD1 (5 bases). The CDR3 length is 11 residues. The V and J ends lost 6 bases and 3 bases respectively, with 8 bases between them. Germline CDR1 and CDR2: DFQATT and SNEGSKA (reference sequence). The CDR3 loop reads CSASQDTEAFF. CDR3 coding DNA: TGCAGTGCCTCACAGGACACTGAAGCTTTCTTT.

Many counts were recorded for this clonotype. The rearrangement uses TRBV12-3 or TRBV12-4 and TRBJ2-7; 9 nucleotides agree with TRBD1. The CDR3 is 13 residues long. With 6 bases clipped from V and 10 bases from J, the junction kept 10 bases outside the gene matches. CDR3 protein: CASRRPGTGSQYF. The DNA of the CDR3 is TGTGCCAGCAGGAGACCCGGGACAGGGTCTCAGTACTTC.

In regard to this clonotype: Here the CDR3 omits its conserved ending phenylalanine or tryptophan, so a read error is the likely source. The chain has TRBV5-1 and TRBJ2-1; D might be TRBD1 (6 bases). The germline V gene encodes CDR1 SGHRS and CDR2 YFSETQ. The length of the CDR3 is 15 residues. In DNA, the CDR3 is TGCGCCAGCAGCTTGGCCGAGCAGGGGTACAATGGGCAGTTCGTC. Translating gives CASSLAEQGYNGQFV.

This clonotype has a count of ten or more. The chain uses TRBV7-8 and TRBJ2-5, with TRBD2 matching over 7 bases. V was clipped by 5 bases and J by 5 bases; unmatched bases: 8. Germline V CDR1 and CDR2: SGHVS, FQNEAQ. The CDR3 length is 14 residues. The CDR3 coding sequence is TGTGCCAGCAGCACTATGGGAGGGTTGGAGACCCAGTACTTC. The encoded protein is CASSTMGGLETQYF.

The rearrangement joins TRBV10-3 to TRBJ2-7; 14 nucleotides match TRBD2. This CDR3 contains 17 residues. J was trimmed by 3 bases and V by 7 bases; bases with no gene match: 11. The V gene's germline CDR1 is ENHRY and CDR2 SYGVKD. CDR3 nucleotides: TGTGCCATCAACGGACCTCCGGGACTAGCGGGAGTCTACGAGCAGTACTTC. Encoded protein: CAINGPPGLAGVYEQYF.

This clonotype was seen ten or more times. The V and J genes are TRBV20-1 and TRBJ2-1; D possibly matches TRBD1 or TRBD2 (6 bases each). This CDR3 comprises 14 residues. V was shortened by 3 bases and J by 4 bases, with 13 bases between the two germline ends. Per the germline V gene, CDR1 is DFQATT and CDR2 is SNEGSKA (reference sequence). The CDR3 region is CSARRGEYYNEQFF. The CDR3 DNA sequence: TGCAGTGCTAGGAGGGGGGAGTATTACAATGAGCAGTTCTTC.

A word on this clonotype: This clone may be a read error of a much larger clone one base away. The genes are TRBV6-1 and TRBJ1-2, with D unresolved. This CDR3 region has 13 residues. The germline V gene encodes CDR1 MNHNS and CDR2 SASEGT. Trimming shortened V by 2 bases and J by 5 bases, and 9 bases separated the two germline ends. The CDR3 nucleotides read TGTGCCAGCAGTGAATTCAGGCCTTATGGCTACACCTTC. Translated, it gives CASSEFRPYGYTF.